This TCR beta chain emerged from a study of blood T cell repertoires in COVID-19. Participants reported their clinical history, and cohort assignment relied on those reports. Per germline, CDR1 LGHNA and CDR2 YSLEER. This CDR3 spans 20 amino acids. The ends lost 2 bases at V and 1 base at J; junction bases unmatched: 16. Produced via immunoSEQ multiplex PCR; TCRdb's table is partial and in-frame only. Here the sample spans about 250,000 clones, roughly 85% being singletons. The specimen sequenced was PBMCs or T cells enriched from blood (not recorded which). The sequence came from a woman aged 50 to 60 with acute COVID-19. V is TRBV4-3 and J is TRBJ2-4; 8 positions agree with TRBD1. The CDR3 protein is CASSQRFGTGGILAKNIQYF. The CDR3, as DNA: TGCGCCAGCAGCCAACGCTTCGGGACAGGAGGAATCCTGGCCAAAAACATTCAGTACTTC.